Following are 17 T cell receptor beta chains from one sample sequenced in a study of neurological immune-mediated disorders. TCRdb re-derived calls from the 5' RACE reads in MiXCR, one entry per CDR3 protein. The sample has about 21,000 distinct CDR3 sequences, around 6.2% seen once. Sequenced input: CD8+ T cells from blood. The receptor source for this set is a man aged 18 to 30 in good health.

This clonotype occurred many times. The CDR3 here is CASSKVRTGYSSPLHF. The CDR3 nucleotides are TGTGCCAGCAGCAAAGTTAGGACAGGGTATTCTTCACCCCTCCACTTT. This chain uses TRBV21-1 with TRBJ1-6; TRBD1 reflects the table's D call only, with no check against the DNA. TRBV21-1 is a listed pseudogene. The CDR3 is made up of 16 amino acids.

This clonotype came up many times. The chain joins TRBV6-1 to TRBJ1-5; D is undetermined. Germline CDR1 is MNHNS and CDR2 is SASEGT. The V end was cut by 4 bases, the J end by 1 base, with 8 bases between. CDR3 size: 14 residues. For the CDR3, the DNA is TGTGCCAGCAGTGTAATGGGCAGCAATCAGCCCCAGCATTTT. This encodes CASSVMGSNQPQHF.

This clonotype was detected ten times or more. The gene calls are TRBV7-8 and TRBJ2-5, with a weak D call TRBD2 (6 bases). V lost 1 base and J lost 9, with 12 bases in between. The CDR3 spans 13 residues. CDR1 is SGHVS and CDR2 is FQNEAQ in the germline V gene. The CDR3 is CASSLEHWEAQYF. CDR3 sequence (DNA): TGTGCCAGCAGCTTAGAGCATTGGGAGGCCCAGTACTTC. Full variable domain (remainder filled in from reference TRBV7-8 and TRBJ2-5): GAGVSQSPRYKVAKRGQDVALRCDPISGHVSLFWYQQALGQGPEFLTYFQNEAQLDKSGLPSDRFFAERPEGSVSTLKIQRTQQEDSAVYLCASSLEHWEAQYFGPGTRLLVL.

This clonotype was recorded at least ten times. The chain recombines TRBV29-1 with TRBJ2-3; 7 bases match TRBD2. The germline gives CDR1 SQVTM, CDR2 ANQGSEA. The CDR3 sequence is 13 residues long. Losses at the gene ends were 7 bases for V and 0 bases for J; bases not matched to a gene: 4. The chain's CDR3 is CSGLGGSTDTQYF. The DNA of the CDR3 is TGCAGCGGCCTGGGGGGGAGCACAGATACGCAGTATTTT.

Ten or more counts support this clonotype. The chain links TRBV6-5 to TRBJ2-1, with D unresolved. Germline V gives CDR1 MNHEY, CDR2 SVGAGI. The germline V and J ends were trimmed by 0 bases and 6 bases, with 9 bases remaining between them. The CDR3 runs to 14 residues. In nucleotides, the CDR3 is TGTGCCAGCAGTTACTCAAGGGCCGTCAATGAGCAGTTCTTC. Residues: CASSYSRAVNEQFF.

This clonotype has a count of ten or more. The chain links TRBV27 to TRBJ2-7, with 9 bases aligning to TRBD1. The CDR3 contains 14 residues. CDR1 and CDR2 from the germline V gene are MNHEY and SMNVEV (reference sequence). The V segment lost 2 bases and the J segment 2 bases; nucleotides outside the gene matches: 1. The CDR3: CASSLGQGTYEQYF. CDR3 sequence (DNA): TGTGCCAGCAGTTTAGGACAGGGGACCTACGAGCAGTACTTC.

This clonotype was seen many times. The chain combines TRBV7-2 with TRBJ2-7; D may be TRBD1 (5 bases). Germline V gene sequence: CDR1 SGHTA, CDR2 FQGNSA. The CDR3 extends over 14 amino acids. The V end lost 1 base, the J end lost 1 base, and 8 bases lay between the germline ends. CDR3 nucleotides: TGTGCCAGCAGCTTAGGGGCAGGGTCCTACGAGCAGTACTTC. Encoded protein: CASSLGAGSYEQYF.

This clonotype has ten or more counts. This chain connects TRBV7-3 to TRBJ1-1; 9 nucleotides align to TRBD1. Germline assignment: CDR1 SGHTA and CDR2 FQGTGA. The CDR3 is made up of 14 amino acids. The V and J ends lost 5 bases and 3 bases, in that order; junction bases with no gene match: 4. The CDR3 loop reads CASSPDRGHTEAFF. The CDR3 nucleotides read TGTGCCAGCAGCCCGGACAGGGGTCACACTGAAGCTTTCTTT.

This clonotype was seen at least ten times. The V and J genes are TRBV7-2 and TRBJ1-6, with TRBD1 matching over 7 bases. Germline V gives CDR1 SGHTA, CDR2 FQGNSA. The CDR3 totals 14 residues. V lost 5 bases and J lost 7; bases outside the gene matches: 5. In nucleotides, the CDR3 is TGTGCCAGCAGCCCCGGGACAGTGAATTCACCCCTCCACTTT. This encodes CASSPGTVNSPLHF.

This clonotype was observed once. The chain recombines TRBV7-2 with TRBJ1-6, with 7 positions matching TRBD1. In germline, CDR1 is SGHTA, CDR2 FQGNSA. This CDR3 has 14 amino acids. The V segment lost 3 bases and the J segment 9 bases; nucleotides outside the gene matches: 5. The CDR3 loop is CASSFTGEGSPLHF. For the CDR3, the DNA is TGTGCCAGCAGCTTTACAGGGGAAGGTTCACCCCTCCACTTT.

This clonotype came up many times. This chain joins TRBV2 and TRBJ2-7, with D tentatively TRBD2 (5 bases). V shed 6 bases and J shed 4 bases, with 16 bases lying between them. CDR3 size: 14 residues. Germline V CDR1 and CDR2: SNHLY, FYNNEI. The CDR3 loop is CASSPDGGGYEQYF. In DNA, the CDR3 is TGTGCCAGCAGCCCGGACGGAGGTGGGTACGAGCAGTACTTC.

This clonotype was found many times. CDR3 DNA: TGTGCCAGCAGTCTGCCTTCTGGCAGCTCCTACGAGCAGTACTTC. Residues: CASSLPSGSSYEQYF. The rearrangement links TRBV6-2 or TRBV6-3 to TRBJ2-7; no clear D gene. The germline V and J ends were trimmed by 5 bases and 0 bases, with 14 bases remaining between them. Per the germline V gene, CDR1 is MNHEY and CDR2 is SVGEGT. This CDR3 region has 15 residues.

This clonotype was detected many times. CDR3 DNA sequence: TGTGCCAGCAGTTTAGCCAGCGGGGGGAACAATGAGCAGTTCTTC. Its protein product is CASSLASGGNNEQFF. The J gene is TRBJ2-1, the V gene TRBV12-3 or TRBV12-4; 9 nucleotides align to TRBD2. Trimming cost V 0 bases and J 5 bases; bases outside gene matches: 2. The CDR3 contains 15 residues.

This clonotype came up many times. The rearrangement links TRBV24-1 to TRBJ2-1, with TRBD2 matching 13 bases. The CDR3 has 18 amino acids. Germline CDR1 and CDR2: KGHDR and SFDVKD. Unmatched junction bases numbered 4, after V lost 2 bases and J lost 1 base. CDR3 DNA: TGTGCCACCAGTGATTCGAAGACTAGCGGGGGGTCCTACAATGAGCAGTTCTTC. The encoded protein is CATSDSKTSGGSYNEQFF.

This clonotype was observed at least ten times. The J gene is TRBJ1-2, the V gene TRBV29-1; D is unresolved. From germline, CDR1 is SQVTM and CDR2 ANQGSEA. V was trimmed by 4 bases and J by 4 bases, leaving 13 bases between them. The CDR3 is 13 residues long. The DNA for the CDR3 is TGCAGCGTTGTTCCAGGTGGCTTCTATGGCTACACCTTC. Translated, it gives CSVVPGGFYGYTF.

The V call is TRBV30, the J call TRBJ1-5; 7 bases agree with TRBD1. The CDR3 extends over 14 amino acids. After removal of 2 bases from V and 3 bases from J, the junction contained 4 bases not matched to a gene. In germline, CDR1 is GTSNPN, CDR2 SVGIG (reference sequence). This CDR3 reads CAWSRGQHNQPQHF. CDR3 bases: TGTGCCTGGAGTAGGGGACAGCACAATCAGCCCCAGCATTTT.

This clonotype was seen a handful of times. The chain uses TRBV27 and TRBJ1-2; TRBD1 matches at 7 bases. Germline V gene data show CDR1 as MNHEY and CDR2 as SMNVEV (reference sequence). The CDR3 contains 15 residues. After removal of 5 bases from V and 4 bases from J, the junction contained 10 bases not matched to a gene. CDR3: CASSPTGWLGYGYTF. The CDR3 region has the DNA TGTGCCAGCAGTCCGACAGGGTGGTTGGGCTATGGCTACACCTTC.